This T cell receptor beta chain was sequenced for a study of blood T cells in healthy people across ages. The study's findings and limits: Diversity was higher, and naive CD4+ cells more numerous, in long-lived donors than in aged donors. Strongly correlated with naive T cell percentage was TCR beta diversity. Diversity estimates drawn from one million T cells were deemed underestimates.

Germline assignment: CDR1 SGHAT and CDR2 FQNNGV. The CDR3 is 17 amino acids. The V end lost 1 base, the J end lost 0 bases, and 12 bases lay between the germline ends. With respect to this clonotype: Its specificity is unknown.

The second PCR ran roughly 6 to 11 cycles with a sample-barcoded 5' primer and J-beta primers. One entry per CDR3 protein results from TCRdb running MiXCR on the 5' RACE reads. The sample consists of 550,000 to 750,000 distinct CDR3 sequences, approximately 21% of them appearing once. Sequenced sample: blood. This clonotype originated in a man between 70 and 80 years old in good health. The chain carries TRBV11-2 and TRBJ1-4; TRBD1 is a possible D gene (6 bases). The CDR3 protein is CASSLGPRGATNEKLFF. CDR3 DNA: TGTGCCAGCAGCTTAGGGCCCAGGGGTGCAACTAATGAAAAACTGTTTTTT.